This T cell receptor beta chain comes out of a study of siplizumab effects on memory and regulatory T cells. Study-wide results and caveats: Solely a minor proportion of alloreactive clones could be assigned to unstimulated subsets. Alloreactive sequences tracing back to unstimulated CD4+ memory cells were significantly reduced by siplizumab.

For this clone: Its antigen is still unknown.

Assay: immunoSEQ multiplex PCR; the TCRdb copy retains only in-frame clones and omits some. The repertoire holds 110,000 or so clones, around 90% seen once, with about 0.78% in the top ten. The V and J ends lost 1 base and 3 bases, in that order; junction bases with no gene match: 4. Germline V gives CDR1 LNHDA, CDR2 SQIVND (reference sequence). This CDR3 contains 16 residues. This chain links TRBV19 with TRBJ2-3, with 10 positions matching TRBD2. Sequenced material: Tregs sorted from blood. This TCR derives from a human donor in good health. The DNA for the CDR3 is TGTGCCAGTAGTATAGCAAGCGGGAGGGGAACAGATACGCAGTATTTT. It translates to CASSIASGRGTDTQYF. Drawing the rest from reference TRBV19 and TRBJ2-3, the complete variable domain is DGGITQSPKYLFRKEGQNVTLSCEQNLNHDAMYWYRQDPGQGLRLIYYSQIVNDFQKGDIAEGYSVSREKKESFPLTVTSAQKNPTAFYLCASSIASGRGTDTQYFGPGTRLTVL.